This record looks at one T cell receptor (beta chain) sequence and its context. The record originates from a study of blood T cell repertoires in COVID-19. Across the whole study: The samples span acute and convalescent COVID-19 from the United States, Italy and Spain.

Methods used by the authors: The authors estimated nucleated cell counts from reference gene primer amplification. Assay used: immunoSEQ multiplex PCR; TCRdb lists only in-frame clones, some missing. V, J and clone size are taken as reported in that table, and D and trimming were inferred from the DNA itself. The sample records 140,000 or so clones, approximately 81% being singletons. Germline V lookup: CDR1 SNHLY, CDR2 FYNNEI. This CDR3 spans 13 amino acids. The V end lost 2 bases, the J end lost 7 bases, and 11 bases lay between the germline ends. The source of this sequence is a human donor with acute or convalescent COVID-19. The donor label of this sample is uncertain. The sample taken for sequencing was peripheral blood. The V call is TRBV2, the J call TRBJ1-2; D ambiguous. The CDR3 region is CASSEIGRFGYTF. CDR3 nucleotide sequence: TGTGCCAGCAGTGAAATCGGCAGGTTTGGCTACACCTTC.